This TCR beta chain appears in the sequencing data of a study of cytomegalovirus exposure and HLA in healthy donors. The CDR3 runs to 14 residues. Study outcomes and limitations: From TCR beta sequences, most subjects' HLA-A and HLA-B alleles were reportedly predicted accurately. In vitro confirmation showed three CMV-associated chains to be CMV antigen specific. Altogether, 160 or so TCR beta chains were recorded as cytomegalovirus-associated. Later, an analysis showed that TCR beta chains associated with HLA were more clonally expanded than others that were equally common.

The PCR made use of 60 Vbeta and 13 Jbeta primers. TCRdb's table, derived via immunoSEQ multiplex PCR, lists solely in-frame clones and lacks some. The sample has some 100,000 clones; 65% to 80% are singletons. As for this clone: Antigen unknown.

The V call is TRBV21-1, the J call TRBJ2-2; the table names TRBD1, a call not compared with the DNA. TRBV21-1 is flagged as a pseudogene. The sequencing input was PBMCs. The sequence was collected from a woman aged 50 to 60 in good health and CMV-seropositive. The CDR3 coding sequence is TGTGCCAGCAGCCGGGACAGGGAGACCGGGGAGCTGTTTTTT. Its translation: CASSRDRETGELFF.